A single T cell receptor beta chain is shown here with its context. Its antigen remains unidentified. This specimen belongs to a study of T cell repertoires in cytomegalovirus infection. Findings and caveats of the study: Predominance within the ex vivo response was attributable to HLA-C-restricted CMV-specific TCR beta clonotypes. Cumulated frequencies of public TCR beta families served to identify carriers of CMV plus the relevant HLA.

TCRdb recomputed calls from the reads with MiXCR, one row per CDR3 protein. The sample has 400,000 or so distinct CDR3 sequences; about 33% are singletons. From germline, CDR1 is SGHVS and CDR2 FNYEAQ. CDR3 length equals 15 residues. Trimming pared 4 bases from V and 3 bases from J, leaving 13 bases between. The rearrangement joins TRBV7-6 to TRBJ1-3, with D perhaps matching TRBD1 (6 bases). Sequencing was done on a sample of PBMCs. The sequence was obtained from a human donor in good health (CMV status not recorded). Some clones in this sample may be carry-over from other donors' samples. The CDR3 loop is CASSSRGGHGNTIYF. CDR3 in DNA: TGTGCCAGCAGCTCGCGTGGGGGGCATGGAAACACCATATATTTT.